This T cell receptor (beta chain) is from a study of T cells in Graves' hyperthyroidism and ophthalmopathy (dated by TCRdb to about 2019). Regarding the complete study: Peripheral blood samples were taken at the time of initial diagnosis, prior to any treatment. The roughly 94 discovery patients were randomly divided into training and test sets at a 7:3 ratio. The study also compared thyroid tissue and blood T-cell repertoires from a handful of Graves' hyperthyroidism patients. A discovery cohort of roughly 96 patients, approximately 44 with Graves' ophthalmopathy and approximately 60 with stable Graves' hyperthyroidism, was used to find distinguishing TCR V-J signatures. After blood sampling, hyperthyroidism patients were treated with methimazole at a starting dose of 30 mg daily, and ophthalmopathy patients were treated with high-dose intravenous methylprednisolone. TCR Vbeta CDR3 sequencing of some 140 peripheral blood samples (over 40 ophthalmopathy, roughly 74 hyperthyroidism and approximately 17 progressor patients) is reported in the paper. Whether ophthalmopathy could be predicted prospectively was tested in an independent validation cohort made up of 18 to 20 hyperthyroidism patients plus 17 patients who later progressed to ophthalmopathy. Points the paper makes about the study in general: In validation, the model predicted progression to ophthalmopathy with around 71% sensitivity and approximately 74% specificity, a median of 6.5 months before onset. Most expanded thyroid clonotypes (frequency above 0.001) were also found in blood, which suggests that blood repertoires may mirror thyroid immune responses. Ophthalmopathy was separated from stable hyperthyroidism by a 13 V-J signature model, with approximately 90% sensitivity and about 84% specificity obtained in cross-validation and 80%/75% obtained in testing. No statistical method was used to set the sample size in advance, and investigators knew the group allocation.

Ophthalmopathy patients had moderately to severely active disease, Clinical Activity Score of at least 3, NOSPECS grade of at least 4, and duration under 3 months. Any patient with an uncontrolled infection, another autoimmune disease, pregnancy or lactation was excluded. Diagnoses were established on the basis of clinical symptoms, serum thyroxine and TRAb, thyroid ultrasound, and orbital computed tomography. PBMCs were separated from over 9 ml of fresh peripheral blood using Ficoll-Paque density gradient centrifugation. Total RNA was extracted with Trizol reagent, and quality was checked on an Agilent 2100 Bioanalyzer. This clonotype was seen ten or more times. What antigen it recognizes has not been identified. Per-nucleotide qualities are absent, and no much larger clonotype sits a single base away. The TCR beta CDR3 regions were amplified from the RNA transcripts. For the first round of RT-PCR on the TCR CDR3, the HTBI primer set was used together with the Qiagen OneStep RT-PCR kit. The libraries were constructed in a second round of multiplex PCR and then size-selected and purified. Libraries were sequenced paired-end with 100 bp reads on an Illumina HiSeq2000. The authors' pipeline ran thus. SOAPnuke was used to process the raw data, with reads discarded if the reads contained adapters or uncalled bases, had a mean Phred below 15, or lacked an exact constant-primer or identifier match. COPE v1.2.5 was used to merge the high-quality paired reads, and each unique nucleotide sequence was defined as a clonotype. MiTCR v1.1 was used to align clonotypes to the IMGT TRBV, TRBD and TRBJ reference segments. The analysis included only V-J combinations with a frequency above 0.0001, which together covered over 98% of the repertoires. The TCS score was defined as F50 (clonal expansion) divided by E x V (chaos), with BLOSUM62-based TCRdist calculated between CDR3 peptides within each V-J. Welch's t-statistics and random forest reduced 514 V-J features to 10 to 15, which were used in a naive Bayes classifier (R e1071). TCRdb trimmed public reads at Q25 via fastp, called clones via MiXCR and kept in-frame beta chains. Identical CDR3 protein sequences are pooled into one entry, listed with their most common genes and DNA. TCRdb's processing, not the authors' own work, is the source of the V and J calls. Present in this sample are nearly 600,000 distinct CDR3 sequences, 14% of which were seen just once. Jointly, the top ten make up 6.5% to 9% of the sample.

Sequenced sample: blood. This clonotype originated in a woman aged 18-35 years with Graves' ophthalmopathy.

This receptor carries the CDR3 CASSGTLSTSGKYEQYF. The nucleotide sequence reads TGTGCCAGCAGTGGGACCCTTTCTACTAGCGGAAAATACGAGCAGTACTTC. The chain is made from TRBV12-3 or TRBV12-4 and TRBJ2-7, with 8 junctional bases fitting TRBD2. There are 17 amino acids in the CDR3, from cysteine to phenylalanine inclusive. Just the 51-base CDR3 DNA is kept, in frame starting at base 1. Trimming accounts for 5 bases at V and 4 bases at J, while the number of junction bases matched to no gene is 16.